This T cell receptor (beta chain) was captured by sequencing in a study of T cell changes during pregnancy in multiple sclerosis. Assay: immunoSEQ multiplex PCR; the TCRdb copy retains only in-frame clones and omits some. The sample contains under 45,000 clones, roughly 93% of which appear only once. V shed 0 bases and J shed 8 bases, with 13 bases lying between them. Germline assignment: CDR1 MNHEY and CDR2 SVGAGI. The CDR3 extends over 14 amino acids. J is TRBJ1-2 and V is TRBV6-5; D gene unclear. This TCR derives from a female donor with multiple sclerosis, enrolled in a pregnancy study. This sample comprised CD4+ T cells from peripheral blood mononuclear cells, obtained after pregnancy. The CDR3 DNA reads as TGTGCCAGCAGTTACTCGAACGGGATGAGAGGCTACACCTTC. Protein sequence: CASSYSNGMRGYTF.